The 9 T cell receptor beta chains given below trace back to one sample, sequenced in a study of blood T cell repertoires in COVID-19. Generated by immunoSEQ multiplex PCR, the TCRdb table keeps only in-frame clones and is missing some. The sample includes around 400,000 clones, 80% to 90% of them seen just once. The source material was peripheral blood. These TCRs come from a woman in her fifties or sixties with COVID-19, enrolled during active disease.

The V and J genes are TRBV5-5 and TRBJ2-1; no clear D. CDR3 length: 15 amino acids. Germline loops: CDR1 SGHKS, CDR2 YYEKEE (reference sequence). V was trimmed by 4 bases and J by 3 bases, leaving 14 bases between them. CDR3 residues: CASSRRQANYNEQFF. Here the CDR3 DNA reads TGTGCCAGCAGCCGCCGGCAGGCGAACTACAATGAGCAGTTCTTC.

The chain joins TRBV7-9 to TRBJ2-1, with 10 bases aligning to TRBD2. V was clipped by 2 bases and J by 6 bases; unmatched bases: 10. The CDR3 covers 17 residues. Germline assignment: CDR1 SEHNR and CDR2 FQNEAQ (reference sequence). DNA of the CDR3: TGTGCCAGCAGCTTAAGTGCTAGCGGGGGATCGAGCAATGAGCAGTTCTTC. Its translation: CASSLSASGGSSNEQFF. Variable domain in full (rest from reference TRBV7-9 and TRBJ2-1): DTGVSQNPRHKITKRGQNVTFRCDPISEHNRLYWYRQTLGQGPEFLTYFQNEAQLEKSRLLSDRFSAERPKGSFSTLEIQRTEQGDSAMYLCASSLSASGGSSNEQFFGPGTRLTVL.

The chain is built from TRBV9 and TRBJ2-7; 9 bases fit TRBD1. CDR1 is SGDLS and CDR2 is YYNGEE in the germline V gene. V lost 1 base to trimming and J lost 3 bases; unmatched junction nucleotides: 5. This CDR3 region has 15 residues. CDR3 residues: CASSVSGTGFYEQYF. The DNA of the CDR3 is TGTGCCAGCAGCGTATCGGGGACAGGGTTCTACGAGCAGTACTTC.

The chain has TRBV5-1 and TRBJ2-5; D not certain. V gave up 7 bases and J gave up 2 bases, with 9 bases separating them. In germline, CDR1 is SGHRS, CDR2 YFSETQ. CDR3 length: 12 amino acids. CDR3: CASRQAQETQYF. The DNA for the CDR3 is TGCGCCAGCCGCCAGGCGCAAGAGACCCAGTACTTC.

V usage is TRBV9 and J usage is TRBJ1-2; 10 bases map to TRBD1. Germline V gene sequence: CDR1 SGDLS, CDR2 YYNGEE. The CDR3 has 17 amino acids. With V trimmed by 0 bases and J by 7 bases, 12 bases remained unmatched. In DNA, the CDR3 is TGTGCCAGCAGCGTAGGGGGGACAGGGGCCGGAGTAGGTGGCTACACCTTC. Translation gives CASSVGGTGAGVGGYTF.

This clone is a singleton in its sample. The chain uses TRBV30 and TRBJ1-1; 10 bases are shared with TRBD1. This CDR3 has 16 amino acids. With 3 bases clipped from V and 5 bases from J, the junction kept 12 bases outside the gene matches. The germline V gene has CDR1 GTSNPN and CDR2 SVGIG (reference sequence). The CDR3 here is CAWSPRDRGVDTEAFF. The CDR3 DNA sequence: TGTGCCTGGAGCCCCCGGGACAGGGGAGTGGATACTGAAGCTTTCTTT.

This clone was observed a single time. The V gene is TRBV2, the J gene TRBJ1-1, with TRBD1 identical over 8 bases. Germline V gene sequence: CDR1 SNHLY, CDR2 FYNNEI. With 7 bases clipped from V and 0 bases from J, the junction kept 4 bases outside the gene matches. The CDR3 runs 14 residues. CDR3 residues: CASTYRGMNTEAFF. The CDR3 coding sequence is TGTGCCAGCACATACAGGGGGATGAACACTGAAGCTTTCTTT.

The rearrangement joins TRBV5-1 to TRBJ1-5; D is possibly TRBD1 (5 bases). The CDR3 is made up of 15 amino acids. The V end lost 0 bases, the J end lost 1 base, and 8 bases lay between the germline ends. The germline CDR1 and CDR2 sequences are SGHRS and YFSETQ. The DNA for the CDR3 is TGCGCCAGCAGCTTGGCAGGGTTAAGCAATCAGCCCCAGCATTTT. Translating it yields CASSLAGLSNQPQHF.

The rearrangement joins TRBV5-1 to TRBJ2-7, with 12 positions matching TRBD2. CDR1 and CDR2 from the germline V gene are SGHRS and YFSETQ. The CDR3 has 15 residues. Trimming removed 2 bases from V and 3 bases from J; junction bases left unmatched: 3. The CDR3 loop is CASSFTSGGYYEQYF. The CDR3 nucleotides read TGCGCCAGCAGCTTTACTAGCGGGGGGTACTACGAGCAGTACTTC.